This T cell receptor (beta chain) emerged from a study of T cell responses to AZD1222 COVID-19 vaccine. Sequenced by immunoSEQ multiplex PCR; TCRdb stores in-frame clones only, minus some. The sample includes 100,000 to 150,000 clones, around 90% of them seen just once. With respect to this clone: The antigen is unknown.

Germline V gene lookup returns CDR1 MDHEN and CDR2 SYDVKM. CDR3 length: 15 amino acids. The V end lost 7 bases, the J end lost 6 bases, and 22 bases lay between the germline ends. Findings and limits, study-wide: A reported finding is that nearly half of spike-specific TCRs target unmutated variant regions. Researchers took repertoire samples only after the peak T cell response had come.

The clonotype comes from an adult in good health. The sample consisted of peripheral blood, taken on day 0 of AZD1222 vaccination. The chain employs TRBV28 and TRBJ2-7; D possibly matches TRBD1 or TRBD2 (5 bases each). CDR3 nucleotide sequence: TGTGCCAGCAACACCCGGGGCCAGGGCGGTCTCGAGCAGTACTTC. Protein: CASNTRGQGGLEQYF.